This T cell receptor beta chain appears in the sequencing data of a study of shared clonotypes between healthy human individuals. Germline CDR1 SGHDN, CDR2 FVKESK. This CDR3 is built from 14 residues. V was pared by 1 base and J by 3 bases, with 6 bases between. Memory CD4+ cells were the fraction left after CD45RA+ naive selection. In the study's own analysis: ImmunoSEQ output lacked quality scores and full-length reads, limiting matched filtering. Method: immunoSEQ multiplex PCR; TCRdb's copy keeps in-frame clones and lacks some. The D gene and trimming were derived from the DNA, and the V and J assignments and clone size from that table. The sample carries roughly 2,500,000 clones, over 85% recorded once.

This sequence originates from a man aged 18 to 29 in good health. Some clones in this sample may be carry-over from other donors' samples. The chain combines TRBV14 with TRBJ2-2; no reliable D call. The sequenced sample was naive CD4+ T cells from PBMCs. The subset: CD45RA+ positively selected. CDR3 loop: CASSQARDTGELFF. CDR3 nucleotides: TGTGCCAGCAGCCAAGCAAGGGACACCGGGGAGCTGTTTTTT.